The 5 T cell receptor beta chains below all came from one sample that was sequenced in a study of cytomegalovirus exposure and HLA in healthy donors. 60 Vbeta and 13 Jbeta primers were used in PCR. Sequenced by immunoSEQ multiplex PCR; TCRdb stores in-frame clones only, minus some. The sample holds some 110,000 clones. The material sequenced was PBMCs. The receptors derive from a man aged 25 to 45 in good health and CMV-seronegative.

The CDR3 region is CASSLNTYEQYF. The CDR3 nucleotides are TGTGCCAGCAGCTTAAATACCTACGAGCAGTACTTC. The V and J genes are TRBV7-9 and TRBJ2-7; no firm D call. Germline assignment: CDR1 SEHNR and CDR2 FQNEAQ (reference sequence). This CDR3 region has 12 residues. Deletions cut 2 bases from V and 2 bases from J, with 4 bases between.

The chain links TRBV28 to TRBJ2-5; TRBD2 matches at 11 bases. Germline lookup yields CDR1 MDHEN and CDR2 SYDVKM. The V gene end was trimmed by 5 bases and the J gene end by 9 bases; junction bases not matched to a gene: 11. This CDR3 spans 15 amino acids. CDR3 in amino acids: CASSDLAGGPRAQYF. CDR3 sequence (DNA): TGTGCCAGCAGTGACTTAGCGGGAGGGCCAAGGGCCCAGTACTTC.

J is TRBJ2-3 and V is TRBV27; a possible D gene is TRBD2 (6 bases). The CDR3 covers 15 residues. Germline V gives CDR1 MNHEY, CDR2 SMNVEV (reference sequence). Trimming removed 4 bases from V and 6 bases from J, with 17 bases in between. CDR3 residues: CASSSRLPAGDTQYF. In nucleotides, the CDR3 is TGTGCCAGCAGTTCAAGACTCCCCGCGGGGGATACGCAGTATTTT.

This sequence joins TRBV10-2 and TRBJ1-5; unclear D gene. V was cut by 6 bases and J by 0 bases, with 15 bases left in between. This CDR3 has 16 amino acids. Germline V gene data show CDR1 as WSHSY and CDR2 as SAAADI. The CDR3 nucleotides are TGCGCCAGCAGCCCGTACCAGGCCCTTAGCAATCAGCCCCAGCATTTT. Translating it yields CASSPYQALSNQPQHF.

The genes are TRBV7-9 and TRBJ2-3; 12 positions match TRBD2. The J segment lost 7 bases and the V segment lost 3 bases, leaving 8 bases of the junction unmatched. CDR3 length: 16 amino acids. Germline V gene sequence: CDR1 SEHNR, CDR2 FQNEAQ (reference sequence). In DNA, the CDR3 is TGTGCCAGCAGCTTCACCCTAGCGGGAGGGCCAAATACGCAGTATTTT. Its protein is CASSFTLAGGPNTQYF. The full variable domain, with the rest looked up from reference TRBV7-9 and TRBJ2-3, is DTGVSQNPRHKITKRGQNVTFRCDPISEHNRLYWYRQTLGQGPEFLTYFQNEAQLEKSRLLSDRFSAERPKGSFSTLEIQRTEQGDSAMYLCASSFTLAGGPNTQYFGPGTRLTVL.